The source of this TCR beta chain is a study of graft-versus-host responses after intestinal transplantation. Across the whole study: Each recipient received anti-thymocyte globulin induction, then tacrolimus and steroids for 2 to 3 years. Study-level results: There were GvH clones found in recipient marrow, and some of them appeared first in ileum or blood.

A few counts support this clone. Responder cells labeled with CFSE (200,000) were co-plated with irradiated stimulator cells labeled with violet dye (200,000). This CDR3 has 15 residues. The junction had 10 bases not matched to a gene; V was cut back by 6 bases and J by 8 bases. Germline CDR1 is MGHRA and CDR2 is YSYEKL. Profiled with immunoSEQ multiplex PCR; TCRdb holds only in-frame clones, not every one. This sample carries about 21,000 clones, roughly 43% of them seen once, and the ten largest clones take 1.6%. Material: alloreactive CD8+ T cells from a mixed lymphocyte reaction culture, obtained before intestinal transplant. The sample's subset: CFSE-low proliferating T cells sorted from roughly 6-day pre-transplant mixed lymphocyte reaction (GvH or HvG direction). The chain is built from TRBV4-1 and TRBJ2-1; TRBD2 matches 10 bases. The receptor was derived from a human patient who received an intestinal transplant. The CDR3: CASSPTGTSVYEQFF. Here the CDR3 DNA reads TGCGCCAGCAGTCCAACCGGGACTAGCGTATATGAGCAGTTCTTC.